The clone carrying this T cell receptor (beta chain) was recorded only once. The antigen is unknown. This specimen comes from a study of T cell responses to AZD1222 COVID-19 vaccine. Study conclusions and caveats: Seropositive AZD1222 recipients at baseline numbered only six or seven. Females outnumbered males among donors, who were mostly white British; clonal diversity was possibly underestimated.

The data were produced by immunoSEQ multiplex PCR, yet TCRdb's version contains in-frame clones alone and is incomplete. This sample has about 120,000 clones, with more than 85% found just once. The starting material was peripheral blood, obtained 28 days after the second AZD1222 dose. The TCR originated in an adult who received the AZD1222 COVID-19 vaccine.

The CDR3 sequence is CSVGLYRRDTGNTIYF. In nucleotides, the CDR3 is TGCAGCGTTGGTCTCTACAGGAGAGATACTGGAAACACCATATATTTT. The gene calls are TRBV29-1 and TRBJ1-3, with D maybe TRBD1 (5 bases). CDR1 is SQVTM, CDR2 ANQGSEA, per germline. CDR3 length equals 16 residues. Trimming removed 4 bases from V and 2 bases from J, with 18 bases in between.